This entry features one T cell receptor (beta chain) sequence. The antigen is unknown. Germline CDR1 reads SGDLS; CDR2 reads YYNGEE. V was clipped by 2 bases and J by 7 bases, with 6 bases between them. There are 12 residues in the CDR3. TCRdb called the 5' RACE reads again in MiXCR, with one record for every CDR3 protein. The sample has roughly 42,000 distinct CDR3 sequences, roughly 2.5% seen once. This specimen belongs to a study of CD8 T cells in ankylosing spondylitis. General study results and limits: Clones linked to the disease showed a CD8+ phenotype. They occurred at relatively low frequencies in peripheral blood.

The sample consisted of blood, either unsorted or a sorted T cell fraction (not recorded which). The receptor's source is a male donor with ankylosing spondylitis or in good health (not recorded which). The rearrangement links TRBV9 to TRBJ1-4; D is ambiguous. CDR3 sequence reads: CASSVPSEKLFF. The DNA for the CDR3 is TGTGCCAGCAGCGTCCCAAGTGAAAAACTGTTTTTT.